This TCR beta chain comes out of a study of neoadjuvant anti-PD-1 for oral cavity cancer. This clone was recorded only once. Time point described: after neoadjuvant nivolumab, at surgical resection. Cohort: HPV-negative, locally advanced oral cavity squamous cell carcinoma patients. The CDR3 is made up of 16 amino acids. The germline V gene has CDR1 SGHVS and CDR2 FQNEAQ. V lost 2 bases and J 0 bases, leaving 12 bases between the germline ends. The data were produced by immunoSEQ multiplex PCR, yet TCRdb's version contains in-frame clones alone and is incomplete. In the table there are approximately 12,000 clones, about 64% of which are singletons.

The J gene is TRBJ2-3, the V gene TRBV7-8, with D uncertain. Sequences were derived from PBMCs, sampled after nivolumab (anti-PD-1) treatment. This clonotype was obtained from a person aged 40 to 85 with oral cavity squamous cell carcinoma. As DNA, the CDR3 is TGTGCCAGCAGCTTAAGGCTAGGACCTAGCACAGATACGCAGTATTTT. This encodes CASSLRLGPSTDTQYF. Based on the CDR3 plus reference TRBV7-8 and TRBJ2-3, the full variable domain is GAGVSQSPRYKVAKRGQDVALRCDPISGHVSLFWYQQALGQGPEFLTYFQNEAQLDKSGLPSDRFFAERPEGSVSTLKIQRTQQEDSAVYLCASSLRLGPSTDTQYFGPGTRLTVL.